This TCR beta chain was identified in a study of T cells after yellow fever vaccination. Making TCR cDNA involved 5'RACE template switching, which added UMIs and a universal primer site. MiXCR was run by TCRdb on the 5' RACE reads, yielding one entry per CDR3 protein. Here the sample spans some 100,000 distinct CDR3 sequences, approximately 7.1% being singletons. The CDR3 has 13 amino acids. Germline CDR1 and CDR2: SEHNR and FQNEAQ (reference sequence). V was clipped by 6 bases and J by 0 bases, with 8 bases between them. The sample holds many counts of this clonotype. Its antigen is unidentified. Study-wide results and limits: Booster sampling recovered most clones from primary vaccination (96% CD4, 88% CD8). Contamination of FACS-sorted repertoires by abundant clonotypes from the bulk population could occur.

The sequencing used CD4+ T cells sorted from PBMCs, collected about 41 days after the first yellow fever vaccination. The genes are TRBV7-9 and TRBJ1-2; D not certain. The sequence came from a man aged 18-30 years who received the YFV17D yellow fever vaccine. CDR3 coding DNA: TGTGCCAGCAGGACGGTAGCTAACTATGGCTACACCTTC. It is translated as CASRTVANYGYTF.